Listed here is a single TCR beta chain. The CDR3 end lies 3 residues beyond the end of the read and is filled in from the germline J gene. In germline, CDR1 is SGHTA, CDR2 FQGTGA. The V and J ends lost 6 bases and 3 bases, in that order; junction bases with no gene match: 3. CDR3 size: 15 residues. This entry belongs to a study of T cells in women clearing cervical HPV infection. TCRdb keeps only in-frame clones here, not all; method: immunoSEQ multiplex PCR. Its table records around 30,000 clones. The specimen sequenced was blood buffy coat. This clonotype was obtained from a woman aged 18-70 years with a cervical HPV16 infection that either progressed to CIN3+ or cleared (not recorded which). The V and J genes are TRBV7-3 and TRBJ2-1; 12 nucleotides align to TRBD2. The CDR3 DNA, read in part, is TGTGCCAGCAGTCCTAGCGGGGGGGACTACAATGAG. It codes for CASSPSGGDYNE. The entire CDR3 reads CASSPSGGDYNEQFF.